This TCR beta chain was sequenced in a study of blood T cell repertoires in COVID-19. Looking at the study overall: Samples of COVID-19 (acute and convalescent) were obtained from the United States, Italy and Spain. T cells, B-cell-depleted T cells, or PBMCs provided the cDNA or gDNA that served as material.

Original handling: Amplification from reference gene primers served as the basis for estimated nucleated cell counts. The data were produced by immunoSEQ multiplex PCR, yet TCRdb's version contains in-frame clones alone and is incomplete. V and J calls and clone size are given by that table; D and trimming were obtained from the DNA. Of tens of thousands of clones in the sample, about 80% are singletons; the top ten hold around 28%. The CDR3 runs 13 residues. The V and J ends lost 0 bases and 9 bases respectively, with 9 bases between them. Germline CDR1 is MGHRA and CDR2 is YSYEKL. The receptor's source is a human donor in a cohort sampled during active COVID-19. The V call is TRBV4-1, the J call TRBJ2-4; no definite D call. What was sequenced was peripheral blood. The CDR3 spells CASSQDLVSIQYF. For the CDR3, the DNA is TGCGCCAGCAGCCAAGATCTGGTTAGCATTCAGTACTTC.